The 29 T cell receptor beta chains listed next were all sequenced from one sample in a study of shared clonotypes between healthy human individuals. Measured with immunoSEQ multiplex PCR; TCRdb has only the in-frame clones, and not every one. The sample has hundreds of thousands of clones, roughly 95% seen once. Sequenced sample: naive CD4+ T cells sorted from blood. Subset given: CD45RA+ positively selected. The receptors come from a young woman in good health.

The chain is built from TRBV7-3 and TRBJ2-1; a weak D match, TRBD2 (5 bases). This CDR3 spans 14 amino acids. Germline CDR1 reads SGHTA; CDR2 reads FQGTGA. Trimming left V 4 bases short and J 10 bases short, with 17 bases between. In DNA, the CDR3 is TGTGCCAGCAGCTGGGCTCACGGGCCGGGGGAGCAGTTCTTC. Protein sequence: CASSWAHGPGEQFF. Complete variable domain (other parts from reference TRBV7-3 and TRBJ2-1): GAGVSQTPSNKVTEKGKYVELRCDPISGHTALYWYRQSLGQGPEFLIYFQGTGAADDSGLPNDRFFAVRPEGSVSTLKIQRTERGDSAVYLCASSWAHGPGEQFFGPGTRLTVL.

V and J are TRBV7-3 and TRBJ2-7, with 10 bases fitting TRBD1. This CDR3 is built from 14 residues. The trim removed 6 bases at V and 3 bases at J, leaving 5 bases unmatched. Germline V gene data show CDR1 as SGHTA and CDR2 as FQGTGA. CDR3 protein: CASRPGQGLYEQYF. DNA of the CDR3: TGTGCCAGCAGACCGGGACAGGGGCTCTACGAGCAGTACTTC.

The V and J genes are TRBV9 and TRBJ2-1; 8 bases are a match to TRBD2. CDR1 is SGDLS and CDR2 is YYNGEE in the germline V gene. V shed 2 bases, J shed 7 bases, and the junction held 8 bases outside the gene matches. The CDR3 runs 15 residues. CDR3 in DNA: TGTGCCAGCAGCGTGAATAGCGGGATAGATAATGAGCAGTTCTTC. Its translation: CASSVNSGIDNEQFF.

This chain uses TRBV5-1 with TRBJ1-1; D is ambiguous. The CDR3 extends over 14 amino acids. From germline, CDR1 is SGHRS and CDR2 YFSETQ. Trimming cost V 0 bases and J 1 base, with 7 bases left between them. The DNA for the CDR3 is TGCGCCAGCAGCTTGGCCGTGCCGAACACTGAAGCTTTCTTT. It translates to CASSLAVPNTEAFF.

V is TRBV10-3 and J is TRBJ2-1; 7 nucleotides match TRBD2. Germline CDR1 ENHRY, CDR2 SYGVKD. V lost 2 bases to trimming and J lost 4 bases; unmatched junction nucleotides: 8. The CDR3 has 16 residues. The CDR3 spells CAISEVRLAEYNEQFF. The CDR3 DNA sequence: TGTGCCATCAGTGAGGTTAGGCTAGCGGAATACAATGAGCAGTTCTTC.

The rearrangement uses TRBV19 and TRBJ1-1; D perhaps matches TRBD1 (6 bases). The CDR3 is 15 residues long. The germline V and J ends were trimmed by 6 bases and 5 bases, with 19 bases remaining between them. Looked up from germline, CDR1 is LNHDA and CDR2 is SQIVND (reference sequence). In DNA, the CDR3 is TGTGCCAGTAGGTTTCCAGGGGAGGTCGTGACTGAAGCTTTCTTT. Encoded protein: CASRFPGEVVTEAFF.

The chain couples TRBV28 to TRBJ2-1; the match to TRBD2 covers 9 bases. The CDR3 covers 16 residues. J lost 0 bases, V lost 7 bases, and 7 bases had no gene match. Per the germline V gene, CDR1 is MDHEN and CDR2 is SYDVKM. The DNA of the CDR3 is TGTGCCAGCAAAGCGACTAGCGGAAGCTCCTACAATGAGCAGTTCTTC. It translates to CASKATSGSSYNEQFF.

The J gene is TRBJ2-3, the V gene TRBV4-1; D uncertain. Germline V CDR1 and CDR2: MGHRA, YSYEKL. The CDR3 is made up of 13 amino acids. V was pared by 2 bases and J by 6 bases, with 9 bases between. Here the CDR3 DNA reads TGCGCCAGCAGCCAAATGGAGTACGATACGCAGTATTTT. This translates into CASSQMEYDTQYF.

The chain uses TRBV7-9 and TRBJ2-1, with TRBD2 as a possible D gene (5 bases). The V end lost 5 bases, the J end lost 0 bases, and 11 bases lay between the germline ends. There are 15 residues in the CDR3. Germline CDR1 is SEHNR and CDR2 is FQNEAQ (reference sequence). This CDR3 reads CASSKAGSSYNEQFF. CDR3 bases: TGTGCCAGCAGCAAGGCTGGGAGCTCCTACAATGAGCAGTTCTTC.

The V call is TRBV4-1, the J call TRBJ2-5; 9 nucleotides align to TRBD1. Gene TRBJ2-7 matches the end of the DNA better, so the J call may be wrong. The CDR3 totals 15 residues. Per germline, CDR1 MGHRA and CDR2 YSYEKL. The CDR3, as DNA: TGCGCCAGCAGCCGCCTGGGACAGGGAACCTACGAGCAGTACTTC. It translates to CASSRLGQGTYEQYF.

The chain has TRBV30 and TRBJ1-1, with 7 bases that match TRBD1. The CDR3 has 15 amino acids. J lost 3 bases, V lost 4 bases, and 11 bases had no gene match. Germline assignment: CDR1 GTSNPN and CDR2 SVGIG (reference sequence). The CDR3 region has the DNA TGTGCCTGGACCCGAATCGGACAGGCCTACACTGAAGCTTTCTTT. Its translation is CAWTRIGQAYTEAFF.

The chain carries TRBV27 and TRBJ2-5; D gene uncertain. Gene TRBJ2-7 matches the end of the DNA better, so the J call may be wrong. The CDR3 has 14 amino acids. The germline V gene encodes CDR1 MNHEY and CDR2 SMNVEV (reference sequence). The CDR3 here is CASSFLPALYEQYF. The DNA for the CDR3 is TGTGCCAGCAGTTTTTTGCCGGCCCTATACGAGCAGTACTTC.

The V and J genes are TRBV7-6 and TRBJ2-1, with 7 bases aligning to TRBD2. The J segment lost 10 bases and the V segment lost 5 bases, leaving 8 bases of the junction unmatched. The germline V gene encodes CDR1 SGHVS and CDR2 FNYEAQ. The CDR3 is 13 residues long. The CDR3: CASSTLTSSEQFF. The CDR3 coding sequence is TGTGCCAGCAGCACCCTGACTAGCTCCGAGCAGTTCTTC.

This sequence joins TRBV18 and TRBJ2-2; no reliable D call. This CDR3 is built from 15 residues. The germline gives CDR1 KGHSH, CDR2 LQKENI. Trimming took 1 base from V and 4 from J, leaving 10 bases between them. The CDR3 nucleotides read TGTGCCAGCTCACCACGGGATCCGGGCACCGGGGAGCTGTTTTTT. The encoded protein is CASSPRDPGTGELFF. The full variable domain, in which reference TRBV18 and TRBJ2-2 provide the parts outside the CDR3, is NAGVMQNPRHLVRRRGQEARLRCSPMKGHSHVYWYRQLPEEGLKFMVYLQKENIIDESGMPKERFSAEFPKEGPSILRIQQVVRGDSAAYFCASSPRDPGTGELFFGEGSRLTVL.

The chain employs TRBV9 and TRBJ1-1; the D is unclear. Germline V CDR1 and CDR2: SGDLS, YYNGEE. Between the trimmed V and J ends, which lost 4 bases and 9 bases, there was a span of 22 bases. CDR3 length: 15 residues. The chain's CDR3 is CASSPSGVRSGKAFF. The CDR3, as DNA: TGTGCCAGCAGCCCGAGTGGGGTCCGAAGCGGCAAAGCTTTCTTT.

The rearrangement links TRBV19 to TRBJ2-6; the D is unclear. The germline V gene has CDR1 LNHDA and CDR2 SQIVND (reference sequence). CDR3 length: 17 amino acids. Between the trimmed V and J ends, which lost 5 bases and 0 bases, there was a span of 14 bases. CDR3 coding DNA: TGTGCCAGTAGTCCGGTAACAGCGAGCTCTGGGGCCAACGTCCTGACTTTC. Residues: CASSPVTASSGANVLTF.

The chain couples TRBV15 to TRBJ1-2; 7 positions agree with TRBD1. CDR3 length equals 13 residues. Germline loops: CDR1 LNHNV, CDR2 YYDKDF (reference sequence). The V and J ends lost 3 bases and 7 bases, in that order; junction bases with no gene match: 5. The CDR3 nucleotides read TGTGCCACCAGCAGTAAGACAGGGAGTGGCTACACCTTC. Amino acids: CATSSKTGSGYTF.

V and J are TRBV7-9 and TRBJ2-7; 7 bases agree with TRBD1. V lost 3 bases, J lost 7 bases, and 6 bases stayed unmatched. Germline values: CDR1 SEHNR, CDR2 FQNEAQ (reference sequence). This CDR3 contains 13 residues. The CDR3 here is CASSLGDSGEQYF. The DNA for the CDR3 is TGTGCCAGCAGCTTGGGGGACAGTGGTGAGCAGTACTTC.

The J gene is TRBJ1-5, the V gene TRBV19; D remains ambiguous. The CDR3 totals 12 residues. CDR1 LNHDA and CDR2 SQIVND come from the germline V gene (reference sequence). Trimming removed 9 bases at V and 1 base at J, with 7 bases between. Here the CDR3 reads CASRRSNQPQHF. The CDR3 bases are TGTGCCAGCCGCAGGAGCAATCAGCCCCAGCATTTT.

The CDR3 sequence is CASSATISGRSEQYF. The CDR3 DNA is TGTGCCAGTAGTGCCACGATTAGCGGGAGGTCCGAGCAGTACTTC. The rearrangement uses TRBV19 and TRBJ2-7, with TRBD2 identical over 10 bases. CDR1 is LNHDA and CDR2 is SQIVND in the germline V gene (reference sequence). J was trimmed by 6 bases and V by 5 bases; bases with no gene match: 10. The CDR3 is 15 amino acids.

V is TRBV2 and J is TRBJ1-2; the D is unclear. The V and J ends lost 8 bases and 4 bases respectively, with 14 bases between them. Per germline, CDR1 SNHLY and CDR2 FYNNEI. CDR3 length equals 13 residues. The CDR3 reads CASSSQGLYGYTF. The CDR3 bases are TGTGCCAGCTCCTCCCAAGGGCTCTATGGCTACACCTTC.

CDR3 amino acids: CASSSRLAGTDTQYF. The DNA of the CDR3 is TGTGCCAGCAGCTCCAGACTAGCTGGCACAGATACGCAGTATTTT. The gene calls are TRBV11-2 and TRBJ2-3, with 7 bases lining up with TRBD2. The CDR3 has 15 residues. The germline gives CDR1 SGHAT, CDR2 FQNNGV. V lost 4 bases and J lost 1; bases outside the gene matches: 5. Full variable domain (outside the CDR3, taken from reference TRBV11-2 and TRBJ2-3): EAGVAQSPRYKIIEKRQSVAFWCNPISGHATLYWYQQILGQGPKLLIQFQNNGVVDDSQLPKDRFSAERLKGVDSTLKIQPAKLEDSAVYLCASSSRLAGTDTQYFGPGTRLTVL.

The CDR3 spells CASRGSGTSGYEQYF. The CDR3 region has the DNA TGTGCCAGTAGAGGATCCGGGACTAGCGGCTACGAGCAGTACTTC. J is TRBJ2-7 and V is TRBV19; TRBD2 matches at 11 bases. The CDR3 is made up of 15 amino acids. The V gene's germline CDR1 is LNHDA and CDR2 SQIVND (reference sequence). V was clipped by 6 bases and J by 3 bases; unmatched bases: 7.

The rearrangement links TRBV18 to TRBJ2-5, with a weak D call TRBD2 (5 bases). CDR3 length: 14 residues. The germline gives CDR1 KGHSH, CDR2 LQKENI. The germline V and J ends were trimmed by 5 bases and 3 bases, with 13 bases remaining between them. The CDR3 is CASSTGTSKETQYF. The CDR3 nucleotides read TGTGCCAGCTCAACTGGTACTAGTAAAGAGACCCAGTACTTC.

The chain is built from TRBV5-1 and TRBJ2-1, with D perhaps TRBD1 (6 bases). Germline loops: CDR1 SGHRS, CDR2 YFSETQ. V lost 4 bases to trimming and J lost 4 bases, with 24 bases between them. The CDR3 has 18 residues. The CDR3 sequence is CASSPGQVTGTQYNEQFF. Written as DNA, the CDR3 is TGCGCCAGCAGCCCGGGACAAGTGACCGGGACCCAATACAATGAGCAGTTCTTC.

The chain carries TRBV7-3 and TRBJ2-5, with D possibly being TRBD1 (5 bases). The J call is doubtful: the DNA matches TRBJ2-7 better. There are 13 residues in the CDR3. CDR1 is SGHTA and CDR2 is FQGTGA in the germline V gene. DNA of the CDR3: TGTGCCTCCTCCCCGGTCAGGGAATACGAGCAGTACTTC. Translated: CASSPVREYEQYF.

The CDR3 coding sequence is TGTGCCAGCAGTTACTCGAGTTGGGGGGGAGAGACCCAGTACTTC. Translating it yields CASSYSSWGGETQYF. J is TRBJ2-5 and V is TRBV6-6; TRBD2 agrees at 7 bases. Looked up from germline, CDR1 is MNHNY and CDR2 is SVGAGI (reference sequence). The junction had 5 bases not matched to a gene; V was cut back by 0 bases and J by 4 bases. CDR3 length: 15 amino acids.

V gene TRBV18 combines with J gene TRBJ1-6, with TRBD1 matching 9 bases. The CDR3 runs to 15 residues. J lost 9 bases, V lost 0 bases, and 3 bases had no gene match. Germline assignment: CDR1 KGHSH and CDR2 LQKENI. The CDR3 protein is CASSPPGQGFSPLHF. CDR3 nucleotides: TGTGCCAGCTCACCACCGGGACAGGGCTTTTCACCCCTCCACTTT.

The J gene is TRBJ2-7, the V gene TRBV20-1, with D uncertain. The length of the CDR3 is 11 residues. The V gene lost 3 bases and the J gene lost 5 bases, with 8 bases spanning the gap. The V gene's germline CDR1 is DFQATT and CDR2 SNEGSKA (reference sequence). The CDR3 region has the DNA TGCAGTGCTAGTCCCCTAAACGAGCAGTACTTC. Amino acid sequence: CSASPLNEQYF.